Below, 5 T cell receptor beta chains from the same sample are listed, as sequenced in a study of cytomegalovirus exposure and HLA in healthy donors. In the PCR, 60 Vbeta and 13 Jbeta primers were used. The method was immunoSEQ multiplex PCR; TCRdb's version includes in-frame clones alone and lacks a portion of them. This table holds about 140,000 clones, around 75% found once. The sample was PBMCs. The source is a man between 35 and 55 years old in good health and CMV-seronegative.

At least ten counts were recorded for this clone. The chain is built from TRBV5-6 and TRBJ1-1; D unclear. The CDR3 runs 13 residues. Per the germline V gene, CDR1 is SGHDT and CDR2 is YYEEEE. With 1 base removed from V and 4 bases from J, the gap between germline ends came to 8 bases. The CDR3, as DNA: TGTGCCAGCAGCTTGTGGCGGATCACTGAAGCTTTCTTT. Translated: CASSLWRITEAFF.

This clone is a singleton in its sample. The genes are TRBV29-1 and TRBJ2-1; 10 bases agree with TRBD1. V lost 0 bases to trimming and J lost 4 bases; unmatched junction nucleotides: 24. CDR3 size: 22 residues. From germline, CDR1 is SQVTM and CDR2 ANQGSEA. The CDR3 spells CSVEDLRGPYRDRGEKYNEQFF. CDR3 DNA sequence: TGCAGCGTTGAAGATCTGAGGGGGCCTTACCGGGACAGGGGAGAGAAGTACAATGAGCAGTTCTTC.

Only a few counts were recorded for this clone. The chain uses TRBV5-1 and TRBJ1-1; 10 nucleotides align to TRBD1. Germline CDR1 and CDR2: SGHRS and YFSETQ. The CDR3 loop spans 15 amino acids. J lost 4 bases, V lost 6 bases, and 9 bases had no gene match. CDR3 bases: TGCGCCAGCACCTGGACAGGGGGGGAGGGCACTGAAGCTTTCTTT. It is translated as CASTWTGGEGTEAFF.

This chain links TRBV2 with TRBJ2-5, with unresolved D. Germline V CDR1 and CDR2: SNHLY, FYNNEI. This CDR3 region has 12 residues. Trimming took off 6 bases at V and 0 bases at J, with 5 bases between the two ends. The CDR3 sequence: CASRRDQETQYF. The DNA of the CDR3 is TGTGCCAGCAGACGGGACCAAGAGACCCAGTACTTC.

The rearrangement joins TRBV5-5 to TRBJ1-1; TRBD1 agrees at 8 bases. CDR3 length: 15 amino acids. Per the germline V gene, CDR1 is SGHKS and CDR2 is YYEKEE (reference sequence). Losses at the gene ends were 4 bases for V and 2 bases for J; bases not matched to a gene: 7. The CDR3, as DNA: TGTGCCAGCAGCCTGGAAGCAGGGGGCAACACTGAAGCTTTCTTT. As protein: CASSLEAGGNTEAFF.